The clone carrying this T cell receptor beta chain was picked up one time. Antigen: not known. In germline, CDR1 is MNHNY, CDR2 SVGAGI (reference sequence). This CDR3 is built from 17 residues. V was shortened by 0 bases and J by 0 bases, with 11 bases between the two germline ends. Via MiXCR, TCRdb re-called the reads, giving one row per CDR3 protein. This sample has approximately 340,000 distinct CDR3 sequences, with 25% to 30% found just once. This sample was included in a study of T cell repertoires in cytomegalovirus infection. Study summary: Recently identified HLA-C-restricted CMV epitopes and well-studied HLA-B-restricted CMV epitopes were used by the study.

This sample comprised cultured PBMCs, obtained from culture after CMV antigen stimulation. The gene calls are TRBV6-6 and TRBJ1-4; D unresolved. The TCR sequence derives from a human donor in good health (CMV status not recorded). Some clones in this sample may be carry-over from other donors' samples. Here the CDR3 DNA reads TGTGCCAGCAGTTACTCCGCAGCGCCTGCAACTAATGAAAAACTGTTTTTT. This codes for CASSYSAAPATNEKLFF.